Following are 11 T cell receptor beta chains from one sample sequenced in a study of post-analysis software for immune sequencing data. Unique molecular identifiers were built into the TCR beta cDNA libraries. TCRdb reanalysed the PCR reads using MiXCR and keeps one entry per CDR3 protein. The table records 250,000 to 300,000 distinct CDR3 sequences, 35% to 40% of them present only once. Study-wide results and limits: TRBV5-6, TRBV5-1 and TRBV20-1 belonged to a set of roughly 5 TRBV segments that were more frequent in patients than controls.

These TCRs are of unknown antigen specificity. The sample consisted of blood. Source of these receptors: a girl aged 10 to 17 with multiple sclerosis.

This clonotype was counted many times. In nucleotides, the CDR3 is TGTGCCAGCAGCCAGACTAGCGGGTACGAGCAGTACTTC. Translation gives CASSQTSGYEQYF. This rearrangement joins TRBV3-1 to TRBJ2-7; 10 bases line up with TRBD2. Germline-derived CDR1 and CDR2 are LGHDT and YNNKEL (reference sequence). The CDR3 extends over 13 amino acids. V shed 3 bases and J 4 bases; nucleotides not matched to a gene: 0.

The table lists this clonotype with many counts. V usage is TRBV6-1 and J usage is TRBJ2-1; TRBD1 might be the D (6 bases). The CDR3 extends over 15 amino acids. V dropped 2 bases and J dropped 9 bases, with 17 bases sitting between them. From germline, CDR1 is MNHNS and CDR2 SASEGT. This CDR3 is CASSERAGAYREQFF. The DNA of the CDR3 is TGTGCCAGCAGTGAAAGGGCAGGGGCCTACCGTGAGCAGTTCTTC.

This clonotype has just a few counts. This clone may be a read error of a much larger clone one base away. The chain links TRBV12-3 or TRBV12-4 to TRBJ2-5, with TRBD2 as a possible D gene (5 bases). V lost 6 bases and J lost 5, with 13 bases in between. This CDR3 is 13 amino acids long. DNA for the CDR3: TGTGCCAGCAGAGCCGGGAACTGGGAGACCCAGTACTTC. This translates into CASRAGNWETQYF.

This clonotype was detected many times. The rearrangement joins TRBV12-3 or TRBV12-4 to TRBJ2-5; 12 bases match TRBD2. The trim removed 6 bases at V and 0 bases at J, leaving 8 bases unmatched. There are 17 residues in the CDR3. The CDR3 coding sequence is TGTGCCAGCAGGCCCAAGACTAGCGGGAGAGACCAAGAGACCCAGTACTTC. Its translation: CASRPKTSGRDQETQYF.

As concerns this clonotype: A read error is possible here, since a much larger clone lies one base away. The J gene is TRBJ2-7, the V gene TRBV6-1; 9 nucleotides align to TRBD2. Looked up from germline, CDR1 is MNHNS and CDR2 is SASEGT. This CDR3 contains 15 residues. V lost 1 base and J lost 12; bases outside the gene matches: 13. The DNA of the CDR3 is TGTGCCAGCAGTGAAGGAGCGGGGGGCCCGGAGACCCGGTACTTC. Translation: CASSEGAGGPETRYF.

This clonotype was seen just once. A read error may be the cause here, since a much bigger clone is one base away. This chain uses TRBV3-1 with TRBJ2-3; 7 nucleotides match TRBD1. The length of the CDR3 is 14 residues. CDR1 is LGHDT and CDR2 is YNNKEL in the germline V gene (reference sequence). The CDR3 protein is CVSSRQGVTDTQYF. CDR3 nucleotides: TGTGTCAGCAGCCGGCAGGGGGTTACAGATACGCAGTATTTT.

There are many counts of this clonotype. The V gene is TRBV9, the J gene TRBJ2-5; 9 bases are shared with TRBD2. This CDR3 region has 14 residues. The V and J ends lost 3 bases and 5 bases, in that order; junction bases with no gene match: 5. Germline V gene sequence: CDR1 SGDLS, CDR2 YYNGEE. The CDR3 loop reads CASSDRTSDETQYF. The CDR3 region has the DNA TGTGCCAGCAGCGATAGGACTAGCGACGAGACCCAGTACTTC.

This clonotype showed up many times. The chain combines TRBV4-1 with TRBJ2-7; D tentatively fits TRBD1 or TRBD2 (5 bases each). Germline V CDR1 and CDR2: MGHRA, YSYEKL. The V gene lost 1 base and the J gene lost 1 base, with 11 bases spanning the gap. This CDR3 contains 15 residues. CDR3 sequence: CASSQGRGGSYEQYF. In DNA form, the CDR3 reads TGCGCCAGCAGCCAAGGCCGTGGGGGTTCCTACGAGCAGTACTTC.

In this sample, this clonotype turned up a few times. The chain couples TRBV5-1 to TRBJ1-1; TRBD1 agrees at 9 bases. J was trimmed by 4 bases and V by 2 bases; bases with no gene match: 6. Per germline, CDR1 SGHRS and CDR2 YFSETQ. CDR3 length: 15 residues. Here the CDR3 reads CASSLRQGGGTEAFF. For the CDR3, the DNA is TGCGCCAGCAGCTTAAGACAGGGGGGGGGCACTGAAGCTTTCTTT.

On this clonotype itself: This could be a read error, since a much larger clone is one nucleotide away. The chain recombines TRBV7-2 with TRBJ1-5, with D uncertain. Germline CDR1 reads SGHTA; CDR2 reads FQGNSA. With 2 bases removed from V and 6 bases from J, the gap between germline ends came to 5 bases. The length of the CDR3 is 12 residues. This chain's CDR3 is CASSLSSQPQHF. For the CDR3, the DNA is TGTGCCAGCAGCTTATCAAGTCAGCCCCAGCATTTT. The variable domain in full, completed from reference TRBV7-2 and TRBJ1-5, reads GAGVSQSPSNKVTEKGKDVELRCDPISGHTALYWYRQSLGQGLEFLIYFQGNSAPDKSGLPSDRFSAERTGGSVSTLTIQRTQQEDSAVYLCASSLSSQPQHFGDGTRLSIL.

Many counts were recorded for this clonotype. The chain recombines TRBV12-3 or TRBV12-4 with TRBJ1-1, with a tentative D call TRBD1 (5 bases). Between the trimmed V and J ends, which lost 4 bases and 4 bases, there was a span of 7 bases. CDR3 size: 12 residues. The CDR3 nucleotides are TGTGCCAGCAGTTGGGGGGGCACTGAAGCTTTCTTT. It is translated as CASSWGGTEAFF.